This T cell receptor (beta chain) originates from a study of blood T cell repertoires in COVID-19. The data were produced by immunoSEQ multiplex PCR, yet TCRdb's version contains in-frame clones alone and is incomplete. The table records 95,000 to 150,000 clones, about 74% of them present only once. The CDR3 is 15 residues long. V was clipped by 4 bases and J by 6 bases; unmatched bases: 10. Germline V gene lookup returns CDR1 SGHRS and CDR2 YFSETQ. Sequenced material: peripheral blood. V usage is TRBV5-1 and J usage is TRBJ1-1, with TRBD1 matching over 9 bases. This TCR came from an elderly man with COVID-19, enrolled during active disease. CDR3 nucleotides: TGCGCCAGCAGCCCATCACAGGGGGCACGGGCTGAAGCTTTCTTT. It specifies CASSPSQGARAEAFF.